These 8 T cell receptor beta chains were sequenced from one sample in a study of T cells in Graves' hyperthyroidism and ophthalmopathy (dated by TCRdb to between 2019 and 2020). Libraries were prepared through multiplex PCR. TCRdb lists the instrument as Illumina HiSeq 2000. Amplification of TCR beta CDR3 regions was carried out from RNA transcripts. For the first round of RT-PCR on the TCR CDR3, the HTBI primer set was used together with the Qiagen OneStep RT-PCR kit. The public reads were run again by TCRdb, first through fastp at Q25 and then through MiXCR, and only productive beta chains were kept. CDR3 protein duplicates are merged, each entry listing the most common genes and DNA. In all, the sample holds 560,000 or so distinct CDR3 sequences, and about 45% of those were seen once. The leading ten clones occupy about 7.9% of the sample. The sample comprised peripheral blood or thyroid tissue (not recorded which). The receptors were gathered from a woman between 18 and 29 years old with Graves' hyperthyroidism. Donor details come from another sample of the same person, matched by shared clones.

This clonotype appeared many times. The chain has TRBV7-2 and TRBJ1-5, with D uncertain. V was shortened by 1 base and J by 2 bases, with 6 bases between the two germline ends. The germline gives CDR1 SGHTA, CDR2 FQGNSA. The CDR3 consists of 14 residues. CDR3 nucleotides: TGTGCCAGCAGCTTAGAGGCAGGCAATCAGCCCCAGCATTTT. Its translation: CASSLEAGNQPQHF.

V gene TRBV7-9 combines with J gene TRBJ1-3; no clear D. V shed 2 bases and J shed 2 bases, with 10 bases lying between them. This CDR3 has 15 residues. In germline, CDR1 is SEHNR, CDR2 FQNEAQ (reference sequence). The CDR3 region has the DNA TGTGCCAGCAGCTTATTTAGGGTTCCTGGAAACACCATATATTTT. Encoded protein: CASSLFRVPGNTIYF.

A remark on this clonotype: The germline gene is not matched at one end of the junction; a read error may be the cause. The chain carries TRBV7-3 and TRBJ2-2; tentatively, D is TRBD2 (6 bases). Germline V lookup: CDR1 SGHTA, CDR2 FQGTGA. The CDR3 has 16 amino acids. Written as DNA, the CDR3 is TGCGCCAGCAGCCAATTGGGCGGGACCAGAACCGGGGAGCTGTTTTTT. It yields the protein CASSQLGGTRTGELFF.

This chain uses TRBV7-6 with TRBJ2-7; D is ambiguous. This CDR3 is built from 10 residues. Germline lookup yields CDR1 SGHVS and CDR2 FNYEAQ. The germline V and J ends were trimmed by 8 bases and 7 bases, with 9 bases remaining between them. CDR3 region: CASGIGEQYF. CDR3 nucleotides: TGTGCCAGCGGGATCGGTGAGCAGTACTTC.

This clonotype was counted ten times or more. V gene TRBV29-1 combines with J gene TRBJ2-7; unclear D gene. Germline CDR1 and CDR2: SQVTM and ANQGSEA. The CDR3 totals 12 residues. The germline V and J ends were trimmed by 4 bases and 2 bases, with 9 bases remaining between them. The CDR3 region is CSVGSEPYEQYF. The CDR3 nucleotides are TGCAGCGTTGGGTCAGAGCCCTACGAGCAGTACTTC.

The rearrangement uses TRBV7-3 and TRBJ2-2; 8 bases map to TRBD2. Germline assignment: CDR1 SGHTA and CDR2 FQGTGA. Germline trimming cut 4 bases from V and 2 bases from J; bases unmatched to any gene: 6. The CDR3 loop spans 16 amino acids. The CDR3 sequence: CASSYTSGGNTGELFF. The CDR3 DNA sequence: TGTGCCAGCAGCTATACTAGCGGAGGAAACACCGGGGAGCTGTTTTTT.

For this clonotype: One junction end disagrees with the germline gene, perhaps due to a read error. The V call is TRBV7-9, the J call TRBJ1-2; D possibly corresponds to TRBD1 (5 bases). Germline loops: CDR1 SEHNR, CDR2 FQNEAQ (reference sequence). This CDR3 has 14 residues. The CDR3 reads CASSQDRDGYGYTF. CDR3 DNA sequence: TGCGCCAGCAGCCAAGATCGGGACGGCTATGGCTACACCTTC.

Many counts were recorded for this clonotype. This chain uses TRBV10-3 with TRBJ1-2; TRBD1 matches at 8 bases. Unmatched junction bases numbered 6, after V lost 6 bases and J lost 6 bases. CDR3 length equals 13 residues. The germline V gene has CDR1 ENHRY and CDR2 SYGVKD. CDR3 residues: CAISPGTGDGYTF. The CDR3 DNA reads as TGTGCCATCAGCCCCGGGACAGGTGATGGCTACACCTTC.